The T cell receptor beta chain described here comes from a study of cytomegalovirus exposure and HLA in healthy donors. As concerns this clone: Antigen unknown.

The CDR3 is 16 amino acids. The germline V and J ends were trimmed by 0 bases and 4 bases, with 15 bases remaining between them. Germline V lookup: CDR1 MNHNS, CDR2 SASEGT. 60 Vbeta and 13 Jbeta primers were used in PCR. Produced via immunoSEQ multiplex PCR; TCRdb's table is partial and in-frame only. The table has 170,000 or so clones, 80% to 90% seen once. Study conclusions and caveats: Earlier analysis looked at TCR beta V segments, and most were productive about 90% or about 30% of the time.

The sample was PBMCs. The gene calls are TRBV6-1 and TRBJ1-2; a weak D match, TRBD1 (6 bases). The TCR originated in a girl aged 10-17 years in good health and CMV-seropositive. The CDR3 bases are TGTGCCAGCAGTGAAGCGCTTCAGGGGTTCCTCTATGGCTACACCTTC. Translating gives CASSEALQGFLYGYTF.